This T cell receptor (beta chain) was identified during a study of cytomegalovirus exposure and HLA in healthy donors. Study details: About 200 million T cells yielded 117 million unique TCR beta sequences in earlier analysis. From HLA-typed donors, an early data release held some 91 million unique TCRs. Assignment to the Caucasian-associated ancestry cluster applied to 75% to 85% of the roughly 400 genotyped donors.

Details on this clone: Antigen unknown.

In the PCR, 60 Vbeta and 13 Jbeta primers were used. The data were produced by immunoSEQ multiplex PCR, yet TCRdb's version contains in-frame clones alone and is incomplete. The data contain fewer than 200,000 clones, roughly 87% of them singletons. Germline assignment: CDR1 MNHNS and CDR2 SASEGT. The V gene end was trimmed by 2 bases and the J gene end by 4 bases; junction bases not matched to a gene: 10. This CDR3 has 16 amino acids. Whole-study results and caveats: The listing of 150 to 200 TCR beta chains classed them as cytomegalovirus-associated.

Sequencing was done on a sample of PBMCs. The chain carries TRBV6-1 and TRBJ1-1, with 7 nucleotides matching TRBD1. This TCR was sampled from a boy aged 2 to 9 in good health and CMV-seronegative. The CDR3 loop is CASSEPGQARSTEAFF. DNA for the CDR3: TGTGCCAGCAGTGAACCCGGACAGGCTAGGAGCACTGAAGCTTTCTTT.